A single sample is the source of the 19 T cell receptor beta chains below, sequenced in a study of low-dose radiotherapy and immunotherapy resistance in tumors. Covering alpha and beta chains, TRAV- and TRBV-specific primers were used for the first-strand cDNA. TCRs were amplified for 15 to 25 PCR cycles with a constant-region primer and V-primer adapter. From the reads, TCRdb called clonotypes with MiXCR, one entry per CDR3 protein. This sample has tens of thousands of distinct CDR3 sequences; roughly 28% occur once, and the top ten carry around 3.9%. Time point reported: before trial treatment. The specimen comprised PBMCs, sampled before treatment. Receptors originate from a male donor with gallbladder cancer.

The rearrangement joins TRBV28 to TRBJ2-4; tentatively, D is TRBD2 (6 bases). Trimming took 3 bases from V and 10 from J, leaving 34 bases between them. The CDR3 contains 20 residues. Germline values: CDR1 MDHEN, CDR2 SYDVKM. The CDR3 loop reads CASSFGFGIDRDLGTGIQYF. The CDR3 DNA sequence: TGTGCCAGCAGTTTTGGTTTCGGTATTGATCGGGACTTAGGGACGGGGATTCAGTACTTC.

This clonotype was counted between two and nine times. The chain joins TRBV19 to TRBJ2-7, with 7 bases fitting TRBD1. CDR3 length: 14 residues. Losses at the gene ends were 6 bases for V and 1 base for J; bases not matched to a gene: 6. Germline V gene lookup returns CDR1 LNHDA and CDR2 SQIVND (reference sequence). DNA of the CDR3: TGTGCCAGTAGAAGGGGGCCGGGGTCCTACGAGCAGTACTTC. Translated: CASRRGPGSYEQYF.

The chain is built from TRBV30 and TRBJ2-1, with TRBD1 matching over 8 bases. This CDR3 is built from 13 residues. Germline assignment: CDR1 GTSNPN and CDR2 SVGIG (reference sequence). Trimming cost V 0 bases and J 7 bases; bases outside gene matches: 2. Written as DNA, the CDR3 is TGTGCCTGGAGTGTCTACAGGGGGAATGAGCAGTTCTTC. This translates into CAWSVYRGNEQFF.

Ten or more counts support this clonotype. The chain recombines TRBV20-1 with TRBJ1-1, with D possibly TRBD1 on 5 matching bases. Germline-derived CDR1 and CDR2 are DFQATT and SNEGSKA (reference sequence). V lost 6 bases, J lost 1 base, and 12 bases lay in between. This CDR3 is built from 13 residues. DNA for the CDR3: TGCAGTGCCCCCGGGACGGAGAACACTGAAGCTTTCTTT. Translating it yields CSAPGTENTEAFF.

This clonotype was observed at least ten times. The chain combines TRBV3-1 with TRBJ1-2; D ambiguous. Germline CDR1 reads LGHDT; CDR2 reads YNNKEL (reference sequence). V lost 5 bases to trimming and J lost 9 bases, with 22 bases between them. The CDR3 extends over 15 amino acids. As DNA, the CDR3 is TGTGCCAGCAGCACAACAAGCGCGGACCTTGGAAGCTACACCTTC. Protein product: CASSTTSADLGSYTF.

The CDR3 DNA is TGTGCCAGCAGCGTAGGTGACACCGGGAATGAGCAGTTCTTC. Translated: CASSVGDTGNEQFF. The chain couples TRBV9 to TRBJ2-1; D unclear. The CDR3 is 14 amino acids. V gave up 0 bases and J gave up 7 bases, with 11 bases separating them. The germline V gene encodes CDR1 SGDLS and CDR2 YYNGEE.

The V call is TRBV5-4, the J call TRBJ2-7; D tentatively reads TRBD1 or TRBD2 (7 bases each). V dropped 4 bases and J dropped 2 bases, with 16 bases sitting between them. The CDR3 consists of 15 residues. Germline CDR1 and CDR2: SGHNT and YYREEE (reference sequence). The CDR3 bases are TGTGCCAGCAGCGTCACAGGGGCGGGGGCCTACGAGCAGTACTTC. Translation: CASSVTGAGAYEQYF.

The sample holds one count of this clonotype. The chain joins TRBV6-5 to TRBJ1-2; the D gene is possibly TRBD1 (6 bases). The V gene lost 6 bases and the J gene lost 1 base, with 15 bases spanning the gap. The CDR3 extends over 15 amino acids. CDR1 and CDR2 (germline): MNHEY, SVGAGI. CDR3 sequence: CASSHGGAVNYGYTF. CDR3 DNA sequence: TGTGCCAGCAGCCACGGGGGGGCGGTTAACTATGGCTACACCTTC.

This clonotype came up many times. The chain has TRBV5-4 and TRBJ2-5; D is perhaps TRBD1 (6 bases). V lost 3 bases to trimming and J lost 3 bases, with 9 bases between them. This CDR3 region has 13 residues. Germline CDR1 is SGHNT and CDR2 is YYREEE (reference sequence). The DNA for the CDR3 is TGTGCCAGCAGCTCCGGACAGAAAGAGACCCAGTACTTC. This translates into CASSSGQKETQYF.

The CDR3 region is CASGQGTSGVNEQFF. The CDR3 region has the DNA TGCGCCAGCGGACAGGGGACTAGCGGAGTCAATGAGCAGTTCTTC. The V and J genes are TRBV5-1 and TRBJ2-1; 11 bases align to TRBD2. The CDR3 loop spans 15 amino acids. V gave up 7 bases and J gave up 6 bases; unmatched junction bases: 9. Germline V lookup: CDR1 SGHRS, CDR2 YFSETQ.

The chain has TRBV7-2 and TRBJ2-2; D call uncertain. The CDR3 spans 14 residues. From germline, CDR1 is SGHTA and CDR2 FQGNSA. V lost 4 bases to trimming and J lost 4 bases, with 10 bases between them. The CDR3 spells CASSSRSPTGELFF. The CDR3 nucleotides are TGTGCCAGCAGCTCTCGATCGCCCACCGGGGAGCTGTTTTTT.

The V call is TRBV5-1, the J call TRBJ2-7; 9 positions agree with TRBD1. This CDR3 has 15 amino acids. From germline, CDR1 is SGHRS and CDR2 YFSETQ. V was clipped by 0 bases and J by 2 bases; unmatched bases: 3. CDR3 sequence: CASSLEQGATYEQYF. For the CDR3, the DNA is TGCGCCAGCAGCTTGGAACAGGGGGCTACCTACGAGCAGTACTTC.

This clonotype has ten or more counts. The V gene is TRBV30, the J gene TRBJ1-6; D uncertain. This CDR3 spans 16 amino acids. Trimming cost V 3 bases and J 7 bases, with 19 bases left between them. CDR1 and CDR2 from the germline V gene are GTSNPN and SVGIG (reference sequence). As DNA, the CDR3 is TGTGCCTGGAGCCCCCGAATGGGGTACCTAAATTCACCCCTCCACTTT. This codes for CAWSPRMGYLNSPLHF.

As for this clonotype: A far larger clone is just one base off, so this is likely a read error. This rearrangement joins TRBV7-9 to TRBJ2-2; D is perhaps TRBD1 or TRBD2 (5 bases each). This CDR3 is built from 15 residues. The germline gives CDR1 SEHNR, CDR2 FQNEAQ (reference sequence). V lost 5 bases and J lost 6, with 16 bases in between. CDR3 DNA sequence: TGTGCCAGCAGCCTAAACGGGGCCCGGGCCGGGGAGCTGTTTTTT. Protein sequence: CASSLNGARAGELFF.

Many counts were recorded for this clonotype. J is TRBJ2-7 and V is TRBV19; D not resolved. The germline gives CDR1 LNHDA, CDR2 SQIVND (reference sequence). This CDR3 has 12 residues. V was shortened by 6 bases and J by 4 bases, with 10 bases between the two germline ends. CDR3 sequence reads: CASSLPPYEQYF. The CDR3, as DNA: TGTGCCAGTAGCCTCCCCCCGTACGAGCAGTACTTC.

The sample holds many counts of this clonotype. One end of the junction varies from germline; a read error may be responsible. The chain recombines TRBV5-1 with TRBJ2-7, with 9 bases lining up with TRBD1. Germline CDR1 and CDR2: SGHRS and YFSETQ. This CDR3 has 13 residues. Here the CDR3 reads CASSSGQGYEQYF. The DNA of the CDR3 is TGTGCCAGCAGCTCGGGACAGGGCTACGAGCAGTACTTC.

This clonotype came up many times. The chain employs TRBV11-2 and TRBJ1-1, with D possibly matching TRBD1 (5 bases). The CDR3 contains 16 residues. The germline V gene encodes CDR1 SGHAT and CDR2 FQNNGV. The germline V and J ends were trimmed by 5 bases and 3 bases, with 19 bases remaining between them. The CDR3 is CASSLQWGKADTEAFF. CDR3 DNA sequence: TGTGCCAGCAGCCTACAATGGGGGAAGGCCGACACTGAAGCTTTCTTT.

In its sample, this clonotype was seen many times. The chain couples TRBV12-3 or TRBV12-4 to TRBJ2-1; 9 nucleotides match TRBD2. Trimming at V came to 6 bases and at J to 7 bases, leaving 10 bases not matched to a gene. The CDR3 is made up of 15 amino acids. This CDR3 reads CASSLGASGNNEQFF. In DNA, the CDR3 is TGTGCCAGCAGCCTCGGGGCTAGCGGGAATAATGAGCAGTTCTTC.

Notes on this clonotype: One end of the junction fails to match germline, which may point to a read error. The chain carries TRBV5-1 and TRBJ1-5; D is unclear. Germline V gene sequence: CDR1 SGHRS, CDR2 YFSETQ. The CDR3 is 15 residues long. The CDR3 sequence: CASSFNGDSKQPQHF. The CDR3, as DNA: TGCGCCAGCAGCTTTAATGGGGATAGCAAACAGCCCCAGCATTTT.